A selection of T cell receptor beta chains follows, all from one sample in a study of early T cells in non-severe SARS-CoV-2 infection. MiXCR, run by TCRdb on the 5' RACE reads, gives a single entry per CDR3 protein. The data contain more than 55,000 distinct CDR3 sequences, around 13% of them seen just once; the ten biggest clones take up under 4.5%. Specimen: whole blood. These receptors originate from an adult who was a healthcare worker with PCR-confirmed SARS-CoV-2 infection or an uninfected control (not recorded which). Each CDR3 is given with its conserved first and last residue. D genes are given only for firm matches. Some rows mark clone size as missing; the rest say once, few, many or name a class of expanded clone.

j_gene: TRBJ1-5; d_gene: NA; abundance: many; v_gene: TRBV28; CDR3nt: TGTGCCAGCAGCAGGAAGGGGCCCCACCGTAGCAATCAGCCCCAGCATTTT; CDR3aa: CASSRKGPHRSNQPQHF
j_gene: TRBJ1-2; d_gene: NA; abundance: many; v_gene: TRBV21-1; CDR3nt: TGTGCCAGCAGCAAAGTAAGAACAGGGGCGATAGCTAACTATGGCTACACCTTC; CDR3aa: CASSKVRTGAIANYGYTF
j_gene: TRBJ1-1; d_gene: NA; abundance: few; v_gene: TRBV7-9; CDR3nt: TGTGCCAGCAGCTCAGCGGGTGATACTGAAGCTTTCTTT; CDR3aa: CASSSAGDTEAFF
j_gene: TRBJ1-2; d_gene: NA; abundance: many; v_gene: TRBV20-1; CDR3nt: TGCAGTGCTGGCGCCGGGCCGAGGGTCGGCTACACCTTC; CDR3aa: CSAGAGPRVGYTF
j_gene: TRBJ2-1; d_gene: TRBD2; abundance: few; v_gene: TRBV7-9; CDR3nt: TGTGCCAGCAGCTATAGCGGGCTAGCGGGGTTCGAGCAGTTCTTC; CDR3aa: CASSYSGLAGFEQFF
j_gene: TRBJ1-2; d_gene: TRBD1; abundance: few; v_gene: TRBV7-9; CDR3nt: TGTGCCAGCAGCGCGGGACAGGTCATTGACTATGGCTACACCTTC; CDR3aa: CASSAGQVIDYGYTF
j_gene: TRBJ2-1; d_gene: TRBD2; abundance: many; v_gene: TRBV19; CDR3nt: TGTGCCAGTAGTGAGGGGACGGGACTAGCGGGAATTTACGCCTACAATGAGCAGTTCTTC; CDR3aa: CASSEGTGLAGIYAYNEQFF
j_gene: TRBJ2-1; d_gene: NA; abundance: NA; v_gene: TRBV5-1; CDR3nt: TGCGCCAGCAGCTTGGTCGTAGCGGAACCCCCCAATGAGCAGTTCTTC; CDR3aa: CASSLVVAEPPNEQFF
j_gene: TRBJ2-1; d_gene: TRBD2; abundance: few; v_gene: TRBV4-1; CDR3nt: TGCGCCAGCAGCCTAGCGGGAGGGCTTGGCAATGAGCAGTTCTTC; CDR3aa: CASSLAGGLGNEQFF
j_gene: TRBJ1-4; d_gene: NA; abundance: NA; v_gene: TRBV5-5; CDR3nt: TGTGCCAGCAGCTTGAGATCTCCGGGCAGGAATGGAGAAAAACTGTTTTTT; CDR3aa: CASSLRSPGRNGEKLFF
j_gene: TRBJ2-7; d_gene: TRBD2; abundance: NA; v_gene: TRBV20-1; CDR3nt: TGCAGTGCTGGAGGGACTAGCGGCGAGCAGTACTTC; CDR3aa: CSAGGTSGEQYF
j_gene: TRBJ1-1; d_gene: TRBD1; abundance: NA; v_gene: TRBV30; CDR3nt: TGTGCCTGGGGGGGACAGTTTAGGACTGAAGCTTTCTTT; CDR3aa: CAWGGQFRTEAFF
j_gene: TRBJ2-2; d_gene: TRBD2; abundance: many; v_gene: TRBV7-2; CDR3nt: TGTGCCAGCAGCCCCCAGGGGCGGGGGGTCAACACCGGGGAGCTGTTTTTT; CDR3aa: CASSPQGRGVNTGELFF
j_gene: TRBJ2-1; d_gene: TRBD2; abundance: NA; v_gene: TRBV15; CDR3nt: TGTGCCACCAGCAGAGATACTAGCGGGAGCAATGAGCAGTTCTTC; CDR3aa: CATSRDTSGSNEQFF
j_gene: TRBJ2-1; d_gene: NA; abundance: few; v_gene: TRBV5-4; CDR3nt: TGTGCCAGCAGCTTGCCTCTAGCGCGCAACAATGAGCAGTTCTTC; CDR3aa: CASSLPLARNNEQFF
j_gene: TRBJ2-7; d_gene: NA; abundance: many; v_gene: TRBV28; CDR3nt: TGTGCCAGCAGTTTATACCCCCAGCCTAGGGAGCAGTACTTC; CDR3aa: CASSLYPQPREQYF
j_gene: TRBJ2-7; d_gene: NA; abundance: NA; v_gene: TRBV2; CDR3nt: TGTGCCAGCAGTGAAACAGGGCTCTACGAGCAGTACTTC; CDR3aa: CASSETGLYEQYF
j_gene: TRBJ1-6; d_gene: NA; abundance: NA; v_gene: TRBV20-1; CDR3nt: TGCAGTGCTAGAGGACTCGAGGGAGATCAGTCACCCCTCCACTTT; CDR3aa: CSARGLEGDQSPLHF
j_gene: TRBJ2-2; d_gene: TRBD2; abundance: few; v_gene: TRBV13; CDR3nt: TGTGCCAGCAGCTTAGGCGGATTTAGCGGGAGGACGAACACCGGGGAGCTGTTTTTT; CDR3aa: CASSLGGFSGRTNTGELFF
j_gene: TRBJ2-7; d_gene: NA; abundance: NA; v_gene: TRBV4-1; CDR3nt: TGCGCCAGCAGCCAACAGGACCTCGTGGCCTCATACGAGCAGTACTTC; CDR3aa: CASSQQDLVASYEQYF
j_gene: TRBJ2-5; d_gene: NA; abundance: few; v_gene: TRBV4-1; CDR3nt: TGCGCCAGCAGCCAAGACGGGTGGGGAGAGACCCAGTACTTC; CDR3aa: CASSQDGWGETQYF
j_gene: TRBJ2-1; d_gene: TRBD1; abundance: many; v_gene: TRBV30; CDR3nt: TGTGCCTTAACAGGGGGTAGCTACAATGAGCAGTTCTTC; CDR3aa: CALTGGSYNEQFF
j_gene: TRBJ2-5; d_gene: NA; abundance: NA; v_gene: TRBV3-1; CDR3nt: TGTGCCAGCAGCCTACTTCAAGAGACCCAGTACTTC; CDR3aa: CASSLLQETQYF
j_gene: TRBJ2-5; d_gene: TRBD1; abundance: few; v_gene: TRBV5-1; CDR3nt: TGCGCCAGCAGCTTGGGCCAGGGGGCAGGAGAGACCCAGTACTTC; CDR3aa: CASSLGQGAGETQYF
j_gene: TRBJ2-7; d_gene: NA; abundance: NA; v_gene: TRBV5-4; CDR3nt: TGTGCCAGCAGCTTGGCCGTGGGCTCCTACGAGCAGTACTTC; CDR3aa: CASSLAVGSYEQYF
j_gene: TRBJ1-1; d_gene: NA; abundance: few; v_gene: TRBV7-9; CDR3nt: TGTGCCAGCAGCTTCGTTCCGGCAGGCCCTCACACTGAAGCTTTCTTT; CDR3aa: CASSFVPAGPHTEAFF
j_gene: TRBJ2-5; d_gene: TRBD2; abundance: NA; v_gene: TRBV20-1; CDR3nt: TGCAGTGCTCCCAGGACTAGCGGGAGGGCAAAGACCCAGTACTTC; CDR3aa: CSAPRTSGRAKTQYF
j_gene: TRBJ2-3; d_gene: NA; abundance: NA; v_gene: TRBV18; CDR3nt: TGTGCCAGCTCACGTGGGACACCGGATACGCAGTATTTT; CDR3aa: CASSRGTPDTQYF
j_gene: TRBJ2-7; d_gene: TRBD1; abundance: many; v_gene: TRBV27; CDR3nt: TGTGCCAGCAGTTCCGGACAGGGGGCGAACGAGCAGTACTTC; CDR3aa: CASSSGQGANEQYF
j_gene: TRBJ2-1; d_gene: NA; abundance: NA; v_gene: TRBV2; CDR3nt: TGTGCCAGCGTGCGACTAGGCTCCTACAATGAGCAGTTCTTC; CDR3aa: CASVRLGSYNEQFF
j_gene: TRBJ2-3; d_gene: NA; abundance: few; v_gene: TRBV5-6; CDR3nt: TGTGCCAGCAGCTTCCCCACAGATACGCAGTATTTT; CDR3aa: CASSFPTDTQYF
j_gene: TRBJ2-1; d_gene: NA; abundance: few; v_gene: TRBV5-1; CDR3nt: TGCGCCAGCAGCTTATTTTCGGGGGAATACAATGAGCAGTTCTTC; CDR3aa: CASSLFSGEYNEQFF
j_gene: TRBJ2-5; d_gene: NA; abundance: few; v_gene: TRBV10-2; CDR3nt: TGCGCCAGCAGAACCGTCACGGAAGAGACCCAGTACTTC; CDR3aa: CASRTVTEETQYF
j_gene: TRBJ2-5; d_gene: NA; abundance: many; v_gene: TRBV3-1; CDR3nt: TGTGCCAGCAGCCTAAGTAAGCAGGGGACGAAGACCCAGTACTTC; CDR3aa: CASSLSKQGTKTQYF
j_gene: TRBJ2-2; d_gene: NA; abundance: many; v_gene: TRBV6-5; CDR3nt: TGTGCCAGCAGTTATCCCGGGACACGGCTGAACACCGGGGAGCTGTTTTTT; CDR3aa: CASSYPGTRLNTGELFF
j_gene: TRBJ2-1; d_gene: NA; abundance: NA; v_gene: TRBV4-1; CDR3nt: TGCGCCAGCTGCCAAGAGACCGTAGGTAATGAGCAGTTCTTC; CDR3aa: CASCQETVGNEQFF
j_gene: TRBJ2-5; d_gene: TRBD2; abundance: few; v_gene: TRBV20-1; CDR3nt: TGCAGTGCCCTAGCGGGGGGCATAGTACAAGAGACCCAGTACTTC; CDR3aa: CSALAGGIVQETQYF
j_gene: TRBJ2-1; d_gene: TRBD2; abundance: medium-sized; v_gene: TRBV13; CDR3nt: TGTGCCAGCAGCTACGGGACTAGCGGGGGCGATGAGCAGTTCTTC; CDR3aa: CASSYGTSGGDEQFF
j_gene: TRBJ1-1; d_gene: TRBD1; abundance: many; v_gene: TRBV5-1; CDR3nt: TGCGCCAGCAGCTTGGCCGGGACAGAGTACACTGAAGCTTTCTTT; CDR3aa: CASSLAGTEYTEAFF
j_gene: TRBJ2-7; d_gene: NA; abundance: NA; v_gene: TRBV20-1; CDR3nt: TGCAGTGCTAGCCAGGCAGGGATGTACGAGCAGTACTTC; CDR3aa: CSASQAGMYEQYF
j_gene: TRBJ2-3; d_gene: NA; abundance: many; v_gene: TRBV29-1; CDR3nt: TGCAGCGTTGAAGACTTGGGGGGCAAGAGCACAGATACGCAGTATTTT; CDR3aa: CSVEDLGGKSTDTQYF
j_gene: TRBJ2-1; d_gene: NA; abundance: NA; v_gene: TRBV29-1; CDR3nt: TGCAGCGTTGATACGGGACGGAACTCCTACAATGAGCAGTTCTTC; CDR3aa: CSVDTGRNSYNEQFF
j_gene: TRBJ2-7; d_gene: NA; abundance: NA; v_gene: TRBV12-3/TRBV12-4; CDR3nt: TGTGCCAGCAGTTTAGACACAGGGATCCCACACGAGCAGTACTTC; CDR3aa: CASSLDTGIPHEQYF
j_gene: TRBJ2-7; d_gene: TRBD2; abundance: many; v_gene: TRBV6-1; CDR3nt: TGTGCCAGCAATTTGTACAGCGGGAGGTCCGAGCAGTACTTC; CDR3aa: CASNLYSGRSEQYF
j_gene: TRBJ1-1; d_gene: NA; abundance: NA; v_gene: TRBV6-6; CDR3nt: TGTGCCAGCAGCGAGCCATGTTACACTGAAGCTTTCTTT; CDR3aa: CASSEPCYTEAFF
j_gene: TRBJ2-1; d_gene: NA; abundance: NA; v_gene: TRBV7-2; CDR3nt: TGTGCCAGCCAAACCTCCTCTCAGCACAATGAGCAGTTCTTC; CDR3aa: CASQTSSQHNEQFF
j_gene: TRBJ2-3; d_gene: NA; abundance: many; v_gene: TRBV20-1; CDR3nt: TGCAGTGCTAGACCTCTAAGGGGGGGACCCTCAGTAGATACGCAGTATTTT; CDR3aa: CSARPLRGGPSVDTQYF